These 22 T cell receptor beta chains were sequenced from one sample in a study of cytomegalovirus exposure and HLA in healthy donors. PCR primers comprised 60 Vbeta and 13 Jbeta primers. Libraries were prepared by immunoSEQ multiplex PCR; TCRdb keeps only in-frame clonotypes and omits some of them. The repertoire holds thousands of clones, with roughly 51% as singletons. Sequenced material: PBMCs. The receptors were gathered from a man aged 25-45 years in good health and CMV-seropositive.

By share of the sample, this clone is medium-sized (0.01 to 0.1%). The rearrangement joins TRBV29-1 to TRBJ1-1; possibly TRBD1 for D (5 bases). Between the trimmed V and J ends, which lost 7 bases and 0 bases, there was a span of 12 bases. The germline V gene encodes CDR1 SQVTM and CDR2 ANQGSEA. The CDR3 is made up of 13 amino acids. The CDR3 loop reads CSGGGEMNTEAFF. The DNA for the CDR3 is TGCAGCGGGGGGGGAGAAATGAACACTGAAGCTTTCTTT. Variable domain in full (rest from reference TRBV29-1 and TRBJ1-1): SAVISQKPSRDICQRGTSLTIQCQVDSQVTMMFWYRQQPGQSLTLIATANQGSEATYESGFVIDKFPISRPNLTFSTLTVSNMSPEDSSIYLCSGGGEMNTEAFFGQGTRLTVV.

The V call is TRBV6-6, the J call TRBJ1-2; 7 bases fit TRBD1. This CDR3 contains 13 residues. The germline gives CDR1 MNHNY, CDR2 SVGAGI (reference sequence). With V trimmed by 6 bases and J by 6 bases, 7 bases remained unmatched. The DNA of the CDR3 is TGTGCCAGCAGCCGCGACAGGGTGGATGGCTACACCTTC. Translated: CASSRDRVDGYTF.

The chain links TRBV6-4 to TRBJ2-1, with 8 bases aligning to TRBD2. The V gene's germline CDR1 is MRHNA and CDR2 SNTAGT. Trimming removed 4 bases from V and 2 bases from J; junction bases left unmatched: 1. This CDR3 comprises 14 residues. DNA of the CDR3: TGTGCCAGCAGTGTCGGGGGGGCCTACAATGAGCAGTTCTTC. This encodes CASSVGGAYNEQFF.

The J gene is TRBJ2-3, the V gene TRBV10-3; D is possibly TRBD1 (6 bases). The CDR3 has 15 amino acids. Germline CDR1 ENHRY, CDR2 SYGVKD. Trimming shortened V by 3 bases and J by 0 bases, and 10 bases separated the two germline ends. CDR3 sequence (DNA): TGTGCCATCAGTGAACAGGGTACTAGCACAGATACGCAGTATTTT. It yields the protein CAISEQGTSTDTQYF.

This clone was seen just once. The chain uses TRBV4-3 and TRBJ1-5; D gene unclear. Trimming took off 3 bases at V and 0 bases at J, with 12 bases between the two ends. The CDR3 consists of 16 residues. Germline V gene data show CDR1 as LGHNA and CDR2 as YSLEER. CDR3 DNA: TGCGCCAGCAGCCAGGACTCCGGTTATAGCAATCAGCCCCAGCATTTT. Its protein is CASSQDSGYSNQPQHF.

V usage is TRBV4-1 and J usage is TRBJ1-5, with 7 nucleotides matching TRBD1. The CDR3 sequence is 15 residues long. The V gene's germline CDR1 is MGHRA and CDR2 YSYEKL. V trimming: 0 bases; J trimming: 5 bases; junction bases outside the gene matches: 4. The CDR3 sequence is CASSQEGQLHQPQHF. CDR3 bases: TGCGCCAGCAGCCAAGAGGGACAGTTGCATCAGCCCCAGCATTTT.

The J gene is TRBJ1-1, the V gene TRBV6-5; TRBD1 aligns across 8 bases. This CDR3 spans 14 amino acids. Trimming at V came to 7 bases and at J to 1 base, leaving 5 bases not matched to a gene. Germline-derived CDR1 and CDR2 are MNHEY and SVGAGI. CDR3 amino acids: CASKSTGANTEAFF. The CDR3 nucleotides are TGTGCCAGCAAGTCGACAGGGGCGAACACTGAAGCTTTCTTT.

This chain connects TRBV4-3 to TRBJ1-4; weak D call: TRBD1 (5 bases). This CDR3 has 15 residues. Trimming left V 0 bases short and J 7 bases short, with 12 bases between. Germline lookup yields CDR1 LGHNA and CDR2 YSLEER. In DNA form, the CDR3 reads TGCGCCAGCAGCCAAGATTGGGGGGGGGTTGAAAAACTGTTTTTT. Amino acids: CASSQDWGGVEKLFF.

This rearrangement joins TRBV30 to TRBJ2-1; 9 nucleotides agree with TRBD2. Unmatched junction bases numbered 16, after V lost 7 bases and J lost 0 bases. This CDR3 contains 18 residues. Germline CDR1 is GTSNPN and CDR2 is SVGIG (reference sequence). The CDR3 DNA reads TGTGCCTTATCCGGGACTAGCTACGCCCTAATCTCCTACAATGAGCAGTTCTTC. Translating gives CALSGTSYALISYNEQFF.

The chain links TRBV30 to TRBJ1-1; D perhaps matches TRBD1 (5 bases). This CDR3 is 12 amino acids long. The germline CDR1 and CDR2 sequences are GTSNPN and SVGIG (reference sequence). V was clipped by 4 bases and J by 0 bases, with 6 bases between them. The CDR3 nucleotides are TGTGCCTGGACAGGGATGAACACTGAAGCTTTCTTT. It is translated as CAWTGMNTEAFF.

The rearrangement uses TRBV10-1 and TRBJ2-7, with TRBD1 matching over 9 bases. The CDR3 totals 12 residues. J lost 6 bases, V lost 4 bases, and 1 base had no gene match. Germline-derived CDR1 and CDR2 are WNHNN and SYGVQD (reference sequence). DNA for the CDR3: TGCGCCAGCAGTGCGACAGGGGGCGAGCAGTACTTC. The encoded protein is CASSATGGEQYF.

This clone was found a few times. This same CDR3 is encoded by further DNA sequences in the sample. In DNA, the CDR3 is TGCGCCAGCAGCTTGGCCACAGGGTCCAATCAGCCCCAGCATTTT. It yields the protein CASSLATGSNQPQHF. The chain is built from TRBV5-1 and TRBJ1-5, with D possibly TRBD1 on 6 matching bases. This CDR3 spans 15 amino acids. The V gene's germline CDR1 is SGHRS and CDR2 YFSETQ. Trimming stripped 0 bases from V and 3 bases from J, with 10 bases between. Based on the CDR3 plus reference TRBV5-1 and TRBJ1-5, the full variable domain is KAGVTQTPRYLIKTRGQQVTLSCSPISGHRSVSWYQQTPGQGLQFLFEYFSETQRNKGNFPGRFSGRQFSNSRSEMNVSTLELGDSALYLCASSLATGSNQPQHFGDGTRLSIL.

A few counts support this clone. This chain connects TRBV4-1 to TRBJ2-1, with D unclear. This CDR3 is 16 amino acids long. The V end was cut by 3 bases, the J end by 0 bases, with 12 bases between. Germline V gene data show CDR1 as MGHRA and CDR2 as YSYEKL. The CDR3 sequence is CASSQATQSSYNEQFF. The CDR3 DNA sequence: TGCGCCAGCAGCCAGGCCACACAAAGCTCCTACAATGAGCAGTTCTTC.

This clone occurred a few times. This chain links TRBV29-1 with TRBJ2-7; TRBD1 aligns across 8 bases. The junction had 5 bases not matched to a gene; V was cut back by 7 bases and J by 6 bases. The CDR3 is 11 amino acids. Looked up from germline, CDR1 is SQVTM and CDR2 is ANQGSEA. This chain's CDR3 is CSALTGVEQYF. CDR3 coding DNA: TGCAGCGCCTTGACAGGGGTCGAGCAGTACTTC.

The chain has TRBV6-5 and TRBJ1-2; D not certain. Trimming took off 5 bases at V and 5 bases at J, with 9 bases between the two ends. There are 12 residues in the CDR3. Germline V CDR1 and CDR2: MNHEY, SVGAGI. CDR3 in DNA: TGTGCCAGCAGTACGGGGTTTTATGGCTACACCTTC. This translates into CASSTGFYGYTF.

J is TRBJ1-1 and V is TRBV13; 8 bases map to TRBD1. Germline trimming cut 5 bases from V and 5 bases from J; bases unmatched to any gene: 7. The germline CDR1 and CDR2 sequences are PRHDT and FYEKMQ (reference sequence). The CDR3 loop spans 14 amino acids. CDR3 sequence: CASSVTGGATEAFF. CDR3 bases: TGTGCCAGCAGCGTTACAGGGGGGGCGACTGAAGCTTTCTTT.

J is TRBJ2-7 and V is TRBV30; D perhaps matches TRBD2 (5 bases). Trimming removed 1 base at V and 6 bases at J, with 13 bases between. The CDR3 consists of 13 residues. Germline loops: CDR1 GTSNPN, CDR2 SVGIG (reference sequence). DNA of the CDR3: TGTGCCTGGAGTGCGGTGCAACGGGGCGAGCAGTACTTC. It translates to CAWSAVQRGEQYF.

This rearrangement joins TRBV11-2 to TRBJ1-1; unclear D gene. Trimming removed 6 bases at V and 1 base at J, with 6 bases between. CDR3 length: 12 amino acids. Germline V lookup: CDR1 SGHAT, CDR2 FQNNGV. CDR3 nucleotides: TGTGCCAGCAGGCTGAGGAACACTGAAGCTTTCTTT. Translated, it gives CASRLRNTEAFF.

The genes are TRBV6-1 and TRBJ2-7, with 11 bases matching TRBD2. The V gene end was trimmed by 7 bases and the J gene end by 3 bases; junction bases not matched to a gene: 8. This CDR3 spans 15 amino acids. From germline, CDR1 is MNHNS and CDR2 SASEGT. This CDR3 is CASTATSGILYEQYF. Written as DNA, the CDR3 is TGTGCCAGCACTGCGACTAGCGGGATCCTCTACGAGCAGTACTTC.

The chain has TRBV6-5 and TRBJ2-7, with D possibly being TRBD2 (5 bases). Trimming took 2 bases from V and 0 from J, leaving 11 bases between them. The CDR3 totals 15 residues. CDR1 and CDR2 (germline): MNHEY, SVGAGI. The CDR3 loop reads CASSYRGEISYEQYF. The CDR3 DNA is TGTGCCAGCAGTTACCGTGGGGAGATCTCCTACGAGCAGTACTTC.

The rearrangement links TRBV25-1 to TRBJ1-1, with 7 positions matching TRBD1. CDR1 and CDR2 from the germline V gene are MGHDK and SYGVNS. There are 15 residues in the CDR3. V lost 3 bases and J lost 5; bases outside the gene matches: 9. Written as DNA, the CDR3 is TGTGCCAGCAGTGACCGACAGGGTGGGAGGACTGAAGCTTTCTTT. This translates into CASSDRQGGRTEAFF.

This chain connects TRBV9 to TRBJ2-7; the match to TRBD1 covers 12 bases. With V trimmed by 2 bases and J by 6 bases, 6 bases remained unmatched. In germline, CDR1 is SGDLS, CDR2 YYNGEE. This CDR3 has 15 amino acids. The CDR3 nucleotides are TGTGCCAGCAGCGTCGGAGGGGACAGGGGGCTCGAGCAGTACTTC. This sequence encodes CASSVGGDRGLEQYF. The variable domain in full, completed from reference TRBV9 and TRBJ2-7, reads DSGVTQTPKHLITATGQRVTLRCSPRSGDLSVYWYQQSLDQGLQFLIQYYNGEERAKGNILERFSAQQFPDLHSELNLSSLELGDSALYFCASSVGGDRGLEQYFGPGTRLTVT.